These T cell receptor beta chains were read from a single sample in a study of control samples from healthy donors and cancer patients. Only in-frame clones appear in the TCRdb table, and some are missing; sequencing was by immunoSEQ multiplex PCR. Altogether approximately 51,000 clones are present, roughly 80% being singletons, with the ten largest covering over 9%. The sample taken for sequencing was blood. Source of these receptors: a man between 65 and 85 years old in good health. The conserved cysteine and the conserved F or W are not part of the CDR3 here. The order of the fields is V gene, CDR3 protein.

TRBV11-2	ASSLDPLGDSPLH
TRBV18	ASSPRYTGELF
TRBV5-8	ASSPDRDSFSYEQY
TRBV19	ASRQGHSSVGAF
TRBV19	ASSEGGLTSTDTQY
TRBV9	ASSVDFGDEREQF
TRBV5-1	ASSLGLAALNIQY
TRBV7-3	ASSLLAGLNNEQF
TRBV11-2	ASSLNSWGGEQY
TRBV18	ASSQTSKSDNEQF
TRBV4-2	ASSQDRKRSWGELF
TRBV5-5	ASSYLPDWSAEAF
TRBV10-3	AISEVGVSGANVLT
TRBV5-1	ASSLALLAGINEQF
TRBV24-1	ATSDDNRVGEQY
TRBV2	ASSEPSGRGNEQF
TRBV24-1	ATSIASGADISSYNEQF